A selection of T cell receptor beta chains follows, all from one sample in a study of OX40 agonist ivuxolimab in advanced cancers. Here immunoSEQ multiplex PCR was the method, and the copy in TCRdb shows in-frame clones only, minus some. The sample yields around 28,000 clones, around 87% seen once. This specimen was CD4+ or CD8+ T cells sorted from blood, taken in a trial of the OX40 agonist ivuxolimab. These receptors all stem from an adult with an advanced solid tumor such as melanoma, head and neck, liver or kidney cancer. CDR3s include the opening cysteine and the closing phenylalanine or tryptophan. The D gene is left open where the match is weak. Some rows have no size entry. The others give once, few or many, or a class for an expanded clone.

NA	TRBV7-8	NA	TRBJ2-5	CASSPRSFGTQYF	TGTGCCAGCAGCCCTAGGTCTTTCGGGACCCAGTACTTC
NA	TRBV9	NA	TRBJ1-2	CASSIQGGGYTF	TGTGCCAGCAGCATACAGGGAGGAGGCTACACCTTC
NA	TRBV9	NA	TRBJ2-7	CASSLTRNSYEQYF	TGTGCCAGCAGCCTGACGCGGAACTCCTACGAGCAGTACTTC
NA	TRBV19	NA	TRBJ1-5	CASSIGQIGEEPQHF	TGTGCCAGTAGTATAGGACAGATAGGTGAAGAGCCCCAGCATTTT
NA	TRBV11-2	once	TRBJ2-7	CASSPLDGGRIHYEQYF	TGTGCCAGCAGCCCCCTCGACGGGGGGCGAATTCACTACGAGCAGTACTTC
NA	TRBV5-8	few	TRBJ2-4	CASEGLDIQYF	TGTGCCAGCGAGGGGTTAGACATTCAGTACTTC
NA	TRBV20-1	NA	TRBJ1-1	CSRDAEAFF	TGCAGCCGGGACGCAGAAGCTTTCTTT
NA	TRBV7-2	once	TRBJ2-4	CASSLSGGANIQYF	TGTGCCAGCAGCTTAAGTGGGGGGGCGAACATTCAGTACTTC
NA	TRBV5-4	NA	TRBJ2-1	CAVGDEQFF	TGTGCGGTAGGTGATGAGCAGTTCTTC
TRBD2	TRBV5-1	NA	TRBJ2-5	CASATEGLAGATQYF	TGCGCCAGCGCCACAGAAGGACTAGCGGGAGCGACCCAGTACTTC
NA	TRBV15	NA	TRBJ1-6	CATSIENSPLHF	TGTGCCACCAGTATCGAAAATTCACCCCTCCACTTT
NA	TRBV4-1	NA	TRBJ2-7	CASSQSRNYEQYF	TGCGCCAGCAGCCAATCCCGGAACTACGAGCAGTACTTC
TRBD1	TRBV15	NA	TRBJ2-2	CATSTSREKQGRNTGELFF	TGTGCCACCAGCACCTCGAGAGAAAAACAGGGGCGGAACACCGGGGAGCTGTTTTTT
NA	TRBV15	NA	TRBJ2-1	CATSRGLAYNEQFF	TGTGCCACCAGCAGAGGACTAGCCTACAATGAGCAGTTCTTC
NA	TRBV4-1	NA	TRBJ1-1	CASSPNEGLTEAFF	TGCGCCAGCAGCCCTAACGAGGGGCTGACTGAAGCTTTCTTT
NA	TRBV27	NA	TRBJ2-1	CASSTGGSPTDEQFF	TGTGCCAGCAGTACTGGCGGGTCCCCGACCGATGAGCAGTTCTTC
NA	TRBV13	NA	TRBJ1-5	CASSLGNQPQHF	TGTGCCAGCAGCTTGGGGAATCAGCCCCAGCATTTT
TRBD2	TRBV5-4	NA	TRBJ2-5	CASSQGTSTVQETQYF	TGTGCCAGCAGCCAGGGGACTAGCACCGTCCAAGAGACCCAGTACTTC
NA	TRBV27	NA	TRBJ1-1	CASSTHDSKNTEAFF	TGTGCCAGCAGTACCCACGACAGCAAGAACACTGAAGCTTTCTTT
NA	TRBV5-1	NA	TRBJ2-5	CASSGGDSQETQYF	TGCGCCAGCAGCGGCGGGGACAGCCAAGAGACCCAGTACTTC
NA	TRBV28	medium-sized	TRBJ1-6	CASSLAIGDPNSPLHF	TGTGCCAGCAGTTTGGCCATAGGGGACCCAAATTCACCCCTCCACTTT
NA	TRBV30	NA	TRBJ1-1	CAWSPGVGTEAFF	TGTGCCTGGAGTCCCGGGGTGGGCACTGAAGCTTTCTTT
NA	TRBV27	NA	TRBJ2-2	CASSLGGSAGELFF	TGTGCCAGCAGTTTAGGCGGGTCCGCCGGGGAGCTGTTTTTT
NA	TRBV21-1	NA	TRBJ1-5	CVVGTGARQPQHF	NA
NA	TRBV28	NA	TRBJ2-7	CASSPKDRLESYEQYF	TGTGCCAGCAGCCCCAAGGACAGACTCGAATCCTACGAGCAGTACTTC
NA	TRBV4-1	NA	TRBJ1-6	CASSLLGGPGSPLHF	TGCGCCAGCAGCCTCCTAGGGGGACCCGGTTCACCCCTCCACTTT
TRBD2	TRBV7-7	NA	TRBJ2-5	CASSPRAGLPEETQYF	TGTGCCAGCAGCCCTCGAGCGGGGCTGCCAGAAGAGACCCAGTACTTC
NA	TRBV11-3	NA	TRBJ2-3	CASSLDRGLLDSDPSKQYF	TGTGCCAGCAGCTTAGATCGGGGTTTGTTGGACAGCGACCCTAGTAAGCAGTATTTT
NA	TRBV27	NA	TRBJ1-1	CASSLYLNTEAFF	TGTGCCAGCAGTTTATACTTGAACACTGAAGCTTTCTTT
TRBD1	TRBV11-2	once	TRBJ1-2	CASSFRQGWYYGYTF	TGTGCCAGCAGCTTTCGACAGGGGTGGTACTATGGCTACACCTTC
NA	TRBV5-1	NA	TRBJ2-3	CASSLAKDLLLFDTQYF	TGCGCCAGCAGCTTGGCCAAGGACCTCCTGTTATTCGATACGCAGTATTTT
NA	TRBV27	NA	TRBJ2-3	CASSREPSTDTQYF	TGTGCCAGCAGTAGGGAACCGAGCACAGATACGCAGTATTTT
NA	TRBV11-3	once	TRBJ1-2	CASSSWVEGDGYTF	TGTGCCAGCAGCTCGTGGGTCGAGGGCGATGGCTACACCTTC
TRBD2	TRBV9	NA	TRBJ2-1	CASSHPASGGTYNEQFF	TGTGCCAGCAGCCACCCGGCTAGCGGGGGTACCTACAATGAGCAGTTCTTC
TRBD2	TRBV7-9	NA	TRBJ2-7	CASSLVGAGGSYEQYF	TGTGCCAGCAGCTTAGTTGGAGCGGGGGGCTCCTACGAGCAGTACTTC
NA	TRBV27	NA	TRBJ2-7	CASSSPSSYEQYF	TGTGCCAGCAGTTCCCCCAGCTCCTACGAGCAGTACTTC
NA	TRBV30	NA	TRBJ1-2	CAWSEPYYGYTF	TGTGCCTGGAGCGAGCCTTACTATGGCTACACCTTC
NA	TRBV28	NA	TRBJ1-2	CASRRQSEYGYTF	TGTGCCAGCAGACGACAGTCTGAGTATGGCTACACCTTC
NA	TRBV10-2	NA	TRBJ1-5	CASSDEPKRQPQHF	TGCGCCAGCAGTGATGAGCCGAAGAGGCAGCCCCAGCATTTT
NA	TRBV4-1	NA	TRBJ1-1	CASSGTGMNTEAFF	TGCGCCAGCAGCGGAACAGGGATGAACACTGAAGCTTTCTTT
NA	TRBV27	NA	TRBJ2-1	CASSLSALSSYNEQFF	TGTGCCAGCAGTTTATCAGCGCTAAGCTCCTACAATGAGCAGTTCTTC
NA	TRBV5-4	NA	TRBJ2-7	CASSLTGEKNEQYF	TGTGCCAGCAGCTTGACTGGGGAGAAAAACGAGCAGTACTTC
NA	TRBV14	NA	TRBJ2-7	CASSQEGGWSYEQYF	TGTGCCAGCAGCCAAGAAGGAGGCTGGTCCTACGAGCAGTACTTC
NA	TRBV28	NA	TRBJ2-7	CASSPLGGEQYF	TGTGCCAGCAGTCCCCTGGGCGGCGAGCAGTACTTC
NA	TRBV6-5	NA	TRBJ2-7	CASSYGPSNYEQYF	TGTGCCAGCAGTTACGGCCCTAGTAATTACGAGCAGTACTTC
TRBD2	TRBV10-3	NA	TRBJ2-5	CASGGTSGTGAQYF	TGTGCCAGCGGGGGGACTAGCGGGACCGGGGCCCAGTACTTC
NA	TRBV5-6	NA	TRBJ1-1	CASSLSTTEAFF	TGTGCCAGCAGCTTAAGCACCACTGAAGCTTTCTTT
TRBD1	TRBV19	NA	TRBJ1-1	CASLQGYTEAFF	TGTGCCAGCCTACAGGGGTACACTGAAGCTTTCTTT
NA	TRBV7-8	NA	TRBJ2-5	CASSLATGTETQYF	TGTGCCAGCAGCTTAGCGACAGGGACTGAGACCCAGTACTTC
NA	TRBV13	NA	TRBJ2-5	CASRPGLQETQYF	TGTGCCAGCAGGCCGGGACTCCAAGAGACCCAGTACTTC
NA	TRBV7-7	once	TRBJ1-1	CASIPGIRNTEAFF	TGTGCCAGCATCCCAGGGATCAGGAACACTGAAGCTTTCTTT
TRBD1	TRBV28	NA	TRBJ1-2	CASSTNLQGANNYGYTF	TGTGCCAGCAGTACTAACCTACAGGGGGCGAACAACTATGGCTACACCTTC
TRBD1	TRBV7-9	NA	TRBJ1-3	CASSSRTGVGNTIYF	TGTGCCAGCAGCTCGCGGACAGGGGTAGGAAACACCATATATTTT